One TCR beta chain is described in this entry. Its antigen is currently unknown. The data belong to a study of blood T cells in healthy people across ages. Study-wide findings and caveats: In these data, TCR beta diversity tracked strongly with naive T cell percentage.

The CDR3 length is 11 residues. Trimming pared 10 bases from V and 2 bases from J, leaving 8 bases between. CDR1 LGHNT and CDR2 FRNRAP come from the germline V gene. With a J-beta primer mix and a sample-barcoded 5' primer, a second PCR ran about 7 to 11 cycles. Every single cDNA molecule received a tag from a template-switch adaptor with 12 random nucleotides. In TCRdb, the 5' RACE reads were re-called with MiXCR into one record per CDR3 protein. The sample contains 1.5 million to 1.9 million distinct CDR3 sequences, 35% to 45% of which appear only once. The sequence was collected from a woman between 18 and 30 years old in good health. The rearrangement links TRBV12-5 to TRBJ1-1; D not certain. The sequenced material came from blood. CDR3 nucleotides: TGTGCTAAGATGGGAAACACTGAAGCTTTCTTT. The encoded protein is CAKMGNTEAFF.